This passage covers 30 T cell receptor beta chains from one sample sequenced in a study of identical twins. Each CDR3 protein is one row after TCRdb ran MiXCR on the 5' RACE reads. In the table there are roughly 1,500,000 distinct CDR3 sequences, 25% to 35% of which are singletons. The sample was cord blood. Receptors were obtained from a newborn girl in good health.

In this sample, this clonotype turned up a few times. The chain employs TRBV20-1 and TRBJ1-5; a weak D match, TRBD1 (5 bases). Germline CDR1 reads DFQATT; CDR2 reads SNEGSKA (reference sequence). V dropped 3 bases and J dropped 5 bases, with 11 bases sitting between them. This CDR3 has 13 amino acids. As DNA, the CDR3 is TGCAGTGCTAGGTGGGGCGCCCATCAGCCCCAGCATTTT. Translating it yields CSARWGAHQPQHF.

V gene TRBV7-9 combines with J gene TRBJ2-3; 11 bases align to TRBD2. V gave up 3 bases and J gave up 4 bases; unmatched junction bases: 9. Germline lookup yields CDR1 SEHNR and CDR2 FQNEAQ (reference sequence). This CDR3 is 17 amino acids long. The CDR3 DNA follows: TGTGCCAGCAGCTTTTCACTAGCGGGAGTCGGGGCAGATACGCAGTATTTT. Translating it yields CASSFSLAGVGADTQYF. The full variable domain, its missing parts supplied by reference TRBV7-9 and TRBJ2-3, is DTGVSQNPRHKITKRGQNVTFRCDPISEHNRLYWYRQTLGQGPEFLTYFQNEAQLEKSRLLSDRFSAERPKGSFSTLEIQRTEQGDSAMYLCASSFSLAGVGADTQYFGPGTRLTVL.

Regarding this clonotype: Relative to the germline gene, one junction end is altered; a read error may explain this. The rearrangement uses TRBV5-1 and TRBJ2-3; tentatively, D is TRBD1 (6 bases). This CDR3 is 15 amino acids long. Germline CDR1 and CDR2: SGHRS and YFSETQ. The CDR3 DNA is TGCGCCGGCAGCTTGGGGAACAGGGACACAGATACGCAGTATTTT. This translates into CAGSLGNRDTDTQYF.

The rearrangement links TRBV25-1 to TRBJ2-5; D is tentatively TRBD1 or TRBD2 (6 bases each). From germline, CDR1 is MGHDK and CDR2 SYGVNS. The germline V and J ends were trimmed by 4 bases and 13 bases, with 22 bases remaining between them. This CDR3 has 14 amino acids. The CDR3 reads CASSVGRTENILYF. In nucleotides, the CDR3 is TGTGCCAGCAGTGTAGGGAGGACAGAAAACATTCTGTACTTC.

V and J are TRBV20-1 and TRBJ2-3; 11 bases map to TRBD2. Germline V lookup: CDR1 DFQATT, CDR2 SNEGSKA (reference sequence). The CDR3 is 16 residues long. V shed 6 bases, J shed 1 base, and the junction held 9 bases outside the gene matches. CDR3 in amino acids: CSAISLAGVRTDTQYF. The CDR3 DNA is TGCAGTGCCATTTCACTAGCGGGGGTTCGCACAGATACGCAGTATTTT.

The J gene is TRBJ2-1, the V gene TRBV2; D gene unclear. V was clipped by 3 bases and J by 8 bases, with 11 bases between them. From germline, CDR1 is SNHLY and CDR2 FYNNEI. The CDR3 extends over 13 amino acids. DNA of the CDR3: TGTGCCAGCAGTGACACTTGGGTGGATGAGCAGTTCTTC. Encoded protein: CASSDTWVDEQFF. The full variable domain, with the rest looked up from reference TRBV2 and TRBJ2-1, is EPEVTQTPSHQVTQMGQEVILRCVPISNHLYFYWYRQILGQKVEFLVSFYNNEISEKSEIFDDQFSVERPDGSNFTLKIRSTKLEDSAMYFCASSDTWVDEQFFGPGTRLTVL.

Only a few counts were recorded for this clonotype. The chain employs TRBV11-2 and TRBJ2-1; a weak D match, TRBD2 (6 bases). The CDR3 length is 14 residues. V was cut by 5 bases and J by 7 bases, with 15 bases left in between. Germline V gene lookup returns CDR1 SGHAT and CDR2 FQNNGV. The CDR3 protein is CASSPLSGLNEQFF. DNA for the CDR3: TGTGCCAGCAGCCCCCTCAGCGGGTTGAATGAGCAGTTCTTC.

The CDR3 region is CSAGVAGSYNEQFF. Written as DNA, the CDR3 is TGCAGCGCCGGGGTCGCCGGCTCCTACAATGAGCAGTTCTTC. This chain joins TRBV29-1 and TRBJ2-1; possibly TRBD2 for D (5 bases). CDR1 is SQVTM and CDR2 is ANQGSEA in the germline V gene. The V gene lost 7 bases and the J gene lost 0 bases, with 13 bases spanning the gap. The CDR3 has 14 residues.

This clonotype was seen more than once but under ten times. The rearrangement joins TRBV10-2 to TRBJ2-1, with a tentative D call TRBD1 (6 bases). The V gene lost 4 bases and the J gene lost 9 bases, with 10 bases spanning the gap. The CDR3 contains 12 residues. Germline V gene lookup returns CDR1 WSHSY and CDR2 SAAADI. Written as DNA, the CDR3 is TGCGCCAGCAGTGTTCAGGGGTTTGAGCAGTTCTTC. This gives the protein CASSVQGFEQFF.

The table lists this clonotype with a few counts. The J gene is TRBJ2-1, the V gene TRBV7-4, with 9 nucleotides matching TRBD1. Germline lookup yields CDR1 SGHVT and CDR2 SQSDAQ. The V and J ends lost 3 bases and 10 bases, in that order; junction bases with no gene match: 16. The CDR3 spans 17 residues. CDR3 protein: CASSFKWDRDLCAEQFF. CDR3 nucleotide sequence: TGTGCCAGCAGCTTCAAGTGGGACAGGGACCTTTGTGCCGAGCAGTTCTTC.

The rearrangement joins TRBV15 to TRBJ1-1; 9 bases are a match to TRBD1. J was trimmed by 4 bases and V by 2 bases; bases with no gene match: 8. CDR3 size: 16 residues. The germline gives CDR1 LNHNV, CDR2 YYDKDF (reference sequence). As DNA, the CDR3 is TGTGCCACCAGCAGATCCTTAACAGGGGGCCTCACTGAAGCTTTCTTT. This gives the protein CATSRSLTGGLTEAFF.

The chain carries TRBV9 and TRBJ2-3, with D maybe TRBD2 (6 bases). V gave up 0 bases and J gave up 4 bases, with 12 bases separating them. CDR3 size: 15 residues. Germline V gene sequence: CDR1 SGDLS, CDR2 YYNGEE. CDR3 coding DNA: TGTGCCAGCAGCGTAGTTGCGGGACCGTCAGATACGCAGTATTTT. This translates into CASSVVAGPSDTQYF.

The chain has TRBV4-1 and TRBJ2-5, with unresolved D. The CDR3 loop spans 13 amino acids. V was pared by 0 bases and J by 11 bases, with 13 bases between. Germline CDR1 MGHRA, CDR2 YSYEKL. The DNA for the CDR3 is TGCGCCAGCAGCCAAGAGGGATTCGGTGAGCAGTACTTC. It specifies CASSQEGFGEQYF.

The chain links TRBV30 to TRBJ2-7; D is unresolved. The CDR3 totals 13 residues. Germline lookup yields CDR1 GTSNPN and CDR2 SVGIG (reference sequence). V lost 0 bases, J lost 9 bases, and 15 bases lay in between. The CDR3 DNA reads as TGTGCCTGGAGTGTAGCCAGAAACAATGGGCAGTACTTC. Translated: CAWSVARNNGQYF.

CDR3 in DNA: TGCGCCAGCAGCATTATCGGGACAGGGCAAGAGACCCAGTACTTC. Translating gives CASSIIGTGQETQYF. The V call is TRBV5-1, the J call TRBJ2-5; 9 bases agree with TRBD1. Germline V gene data show CDR1 as SGHRS and CDR2 as YFSETQ. The V and J ends lost 4 bases and 2 bases, in that order; junction bases with no gene match: 6. The CDR3 sequence is 15 residues long. The variable domain in full, with the rest retrieved from reference TRBV5-1 and TRBJ2-5, is KAGVTQTPRYLIKTRGQQVTLSCSPISGHRSVSWYQQTPGQGLQFLFEYFSETQRNKGNFPGRFSGRQFSNSRSEMNVSTLELGDSALYLCASSIIGTGQETQYFGPGTRLLVL.

About this clonotype: This may be a read error, as it is one base from a much larger clone. The chain is built from TRBV28 and TRBJ2-7; 11 bases align to TRBD2. V was clipped by 3 bases and J by 7 bases; unmatched bases: 8. The CDR3 runs 15 residues. Germline values: CDR1 MDHEN, CDR2 SYDVKM. CDR3 DNA: TGTGCCAGCAGTTTGTTAGGGACTAGCGGAAATGAGCAGTACTTC. This codes for CASSLLGTSGNEQYF. The whole variable domain, filled in from reference TRBV28 and TRBJ2-7, reads DVKVTQSSRYLVKRTGEKVFLECVQDMDHENMFWYRQDPGLGLRLIYFSYDVKMKEKGDIPEGYSVSREKKERFSLILESASTNQTSMYLCASSLLGTSGNEQYFGPGTRLTVT.

This clonotype has only a few counts. This chain connects TRBV2 to TRBJ2-1; D may be TRBD2 (6 bases). Germline CDR1 reads SNHLY; CDR2 reads FYNNEI. Trimming left V 1 base short and J 0 bases short, with 10 bases between. This CDR3 has 16 residues. CDR3 residues: CASSEGGVSSYNEQFF. CDR3 nucleotides: TGTGCCAGCAGTGAAGGCGGGGTGAGCTCCTACAATGAGCAGTTCTTC.

This clonotype was counted between two and nine times. The chain uses TRBV28 and TRBJ2-7, with 8 bases fitting TRBD1. The germline V gene has CDR1 MDHEN and CDR2 SYDVKM. V was clipped by 4 bases and J by 3 bases; unmatched bases: 8. The CDR3 has 15 amino acids. Here the CDR3 DNA reads TGTGCCAGCAGTTCCCGCCCCACAGGGGGCTACGAGCAGTACTTC. Its translation is CASSSRPTGGYEQYF. Full variable domain (outside the CDR3, taken from reference TRBV28 and TRBJ2-7): DVKVTQSSRYLVKRTGEKVFLECVQDMDHENMFWYRQDPGLGLRLIYFSYDVKMKEKGDIPEGYSVSREKKERFSLILESASTNQTSMYLCASSSRPTGGYEQYFGPGTRLTVT.

J is TRBJ2-1 and V is TRBV20-1; D tentatively fits TRBD1 or TRBD2 (5 bases each). With 3 bases removed from V and 5 bases from J, the gap between germline ends came to 14 bases. CDR1 and CDR2 (germline): DFQATT, SNEGSKA (reference sequence). The length of the CDR3 is 14 residues. CDR3 sequence (DNA): TGCAGTGCTAGGGAACTTGGGACCGACAATGAGCAGTTCTTC. Protein: CSARELGTDNEQFF.

The gene calls are TRBV25-1 and TRBJ1-2, with D possibly matching TRBD1 (6 bases). With 2 bases removed from V and 8 bases from J, the gap between germline ends came to 12 bases. This CDR3 is built from 13 residues. Germline CDR1 MGHDK, CDR2 SYGVNS. CDR3 nucleotides: TGTGCCAGCAGTGAACGGGGGGCGCGGGGCTACACCTTC. It codes for CASSERGARGYTF.

This clonotype was seen a handful of times. The chain recombines TRBV5-1 with TRBJ1-6; possibly TRBD1 for D (5 bases). The CDR3 sequence is 15 residues long. V lost 0 bases, J lost 11 bases, and 15 bases lay in between. Germline loops: CDR1 SGHRS, CDR2 YFSETQ. The CDR3 region is CASSLEQGGWTPLHF. The CDR3 bases are TGCGCCAGCAGCTTGGAGCAGGGAGGATGGACACCCCTCCACTTT. The entire variable domain, with the rest obtained from reference TRBV5-1 and TRBJ1-6, is as follows: KAGVTQTPRYLIKTRGQQVTLSCSPISGHRSVSWYQQTPGQGLQFLFEYFSETQRNKGNFPGRFSGRQFSNSRSEMNVSTLELGDSALYLCASSLEQGGWTPLHFGNGTRLTVT.

The chain recombines TRBV12-3 or TRBV12-4 with TRBJ2-1; 16 bases line up with TRBD2. Unmatched junction bases numbered 3, after V lost 2 bases and J lost 2 bases. The CDR3 runs 18 residues. The CDR3 is CASSLPGTSGRAYNEQFF. For the CDR3, the DNA is TGTGCCAGCAGTTTACCCGGGACTAGCGGGAGGGCCTACAATGAGCAGTTCTTC.

This clonotype was counted only a few times. V and J are TRBV9 and TRBJ2-1, with 10 bases that match TRBD2. CDR3 length: 17 residues. Trimming cost V 6 bases and J 8 bases; bases outside gene matches: 17. Germline loops: CDR1 SGDLS, CDR2 YYNGEE. The CDR3 sequence: CASIPTAGGTLFDEQFF. The CDR3 coding sequence is TGTGCCAGCATCCCTACAGCGGGGGGGACCCTGTTCGATGAGCAGTTCTTC.

Note on this clonotype: Its ends do not fully match the called genes, so a read error is possible. This chain links TRBV7-2 with TRBJ2-4; 10 nucleotides line up with TRBD2. Judging by the DNA end, TRBJ2-5 fits better; the J call may be wrong. The CDR3 consists of 16 residues. Germline lookup yields CDR1 SGHTA and CDR2 FQGNSA. CDR3: CACSLAGGNLRETQYF. CDR3 sequence (DNA): TGTGCCTGCAGCTTAGCGGGGGGCAACCTTAGAGAGACCCAGTACTTC.

In its sample, this clonotype was seen a few times. This sequence joins TRBV12-3 or TRBV12-4 and TRBJ2-2; D may be TRBD1 (6 bases). The CDR3 is made up of 15 amino acids. V was shortened by 5 bases and J by 5 bases, with 15 bases between the two germline ends. CDR3: CASSPRDMPTGELFF. The CDR3 bases are TGTGCCAGCAGTCCCCGGGACATGCCAACCGGGGAGCTGTTTTTT.

This clonotype occurred a few times. V is TRBV29-1 and J is TRBJ1-2; perhaps TRBD1 as D (6 bases). CDR1 SQVTM and CDR2 ANQGSEA come from the germline V gene. This CDR3 contains 12 residues. Trimming took off 4 bases at V and 8 bases at J, with 14 bases between the two ends. CDR3 sequence: CSVVWGASGYTF. The CDR3 coding sequence is TGCAGCGTTGTTTGGGGGGCGTCCGGCTACACCTTC.

This clonotype was counted at least ten times. This chain links TRBV7-2 with TRBJ1-4; weak D call: TRBD1 (6 bases). Germline values: CDR1 SGHTA, CDR2 FQGNSA. The CDR3 sequence is 15 residues long. Trimming left V 1 base short and J 5 bases short, with 11 bases between. The DNA for the CDR3 is TGTGCCAGCAGCTTAGGTAGAGGGGGGAATGAAAAACTGTTTTTT. Translation gives CASSLGRGGNEKLFF.

The chain combines TRBV7-2 with TRBJ1-1, with unresolved D. The CDR3 totals 14 residues. Germline CDR1 reads SGHTA; CDR2 reads FQGNSA. The V end lost 2 bases, the J end lost 0 bases, and 7 bases lay between the germline ends. CDR3 DNA: TGTGCCAGCAGCTTACACAAAATGAACACTGAAGCTTTCTTT. Its translation: CASSLHKMNTEAFF. The variable domain in full, with the rest retrieved from reference TRBV7-2 and TRBJ1-1, is GAGVSQSPSNKVTEKGKDVELRCDPISGHTALYWYRQSLGQGLEFLIYFQGNSAPDKSGLPSDRFSAERTGGSVSTLTIQRTQQEDSAVYLCASSLHKMNTEAFFGQGTRLTVV.

The rearrangement links TRBV3-1 to TRBJ2-3; D is uncertain. CDR1 is LGHDT, CDR2 YNNKEL, per germline (reference sequence). V lost 4 bases to trimming and J lost 4 bases, with 9 bases between them. CDR3 size: 13 residues. The CDR3 region has the DNA TGTGCCAGCAGCCCGCGTTGGGCAGATACGCAGTATTTT. Translating it yields CASSPRWADTQYF.

This clonotype was picked up a small number of times. The rearrangement links TRBV6-6 to TRBJ1-2, with a possible D match to TRBD1 (6 bases). The germline V and J ends were trimmed by 6 bases and 4 bases, with 18 bases remaining between them. The germline CDR1 and CDR2 sequences are MNHNY and SVGAGI (reference sequence). The CDR3 consists of 15 residues. The CDR3 spells CASSLYLGGTYGYTF. CDR3 in DNA: TGTGCCAGCAGCTTGTACCTAGGGGGTACCTATGGCTACACCTTC.